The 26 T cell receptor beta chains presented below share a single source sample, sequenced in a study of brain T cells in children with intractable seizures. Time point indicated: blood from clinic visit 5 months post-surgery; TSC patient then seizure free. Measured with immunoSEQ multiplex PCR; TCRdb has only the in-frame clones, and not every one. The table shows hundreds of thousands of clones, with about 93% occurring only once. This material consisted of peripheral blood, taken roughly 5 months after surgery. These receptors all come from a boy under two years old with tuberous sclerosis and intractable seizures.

This CDR3 is CASSTPPTGGRKAGELFF. DNA for the CDR3: TGTGCCAGTAGTACCCCCCCGACAGGGGGCCGAAAGGCCGGGGAGCTGTTTTTT. The chain has TRBV19 and TRBJ2-2; 10 positions agree with TRBD1. CDR1 and CDR2 (germline): LNHDA, SQIVND (reference sequence). The CDR3 contains 18 residues. The junction had 14 bases not matched to a gene; V was cut back by 4 bases and J by 6 bases.

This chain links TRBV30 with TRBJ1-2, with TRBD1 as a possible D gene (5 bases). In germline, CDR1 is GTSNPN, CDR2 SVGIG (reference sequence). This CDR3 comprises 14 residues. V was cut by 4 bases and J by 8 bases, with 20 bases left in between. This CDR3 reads CAWTTQWGSWGYTF. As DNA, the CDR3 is TGTGCCTGGACCACCCAGTGGGGGAGTTGGGGCTACACCTTC.

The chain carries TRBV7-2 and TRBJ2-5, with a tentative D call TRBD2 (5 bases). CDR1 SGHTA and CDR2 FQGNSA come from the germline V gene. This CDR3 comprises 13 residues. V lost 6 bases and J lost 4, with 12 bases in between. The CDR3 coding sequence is TGTGCCAGCAGTTTTAGCGTTAGAGAGACCCAGTACTTC. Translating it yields CASSFSVRETQYF.

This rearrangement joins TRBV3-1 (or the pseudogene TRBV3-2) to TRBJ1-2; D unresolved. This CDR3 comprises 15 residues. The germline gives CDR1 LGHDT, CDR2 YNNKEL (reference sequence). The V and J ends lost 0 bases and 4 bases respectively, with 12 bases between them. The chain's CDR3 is CASSQEPGDSYGYTF. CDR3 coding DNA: TGTGCCAGCAGCCAAGAACCGGGAGATAGCTATGGCTACACCTTC.

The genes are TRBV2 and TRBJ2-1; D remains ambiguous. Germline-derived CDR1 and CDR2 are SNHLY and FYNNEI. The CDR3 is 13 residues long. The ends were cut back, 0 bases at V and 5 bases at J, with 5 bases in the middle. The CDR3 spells CASSEAVHNEQFF. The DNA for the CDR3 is TGTGCCAGCAGTGAAGCCGTCCACAATGAGCAGTTCTTC. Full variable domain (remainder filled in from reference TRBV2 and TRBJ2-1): EPEVTQTPSHQVTQMGQEVILRCVPISNHLYFYWYRQILGQKVEFLVSFYNNEISEKSEIFDDQFSVERPDGSNFTLKIRSTKLEDSAMYFCASSEAVHNEQFFGPGTRLTVL.

CDR3 loop: CASSQGTGWTEAFF. As DNA, the CDR3 is TGTGCCAGCAGCCAGGGGACAGGGTGGACTGAAGCTTTCTTT. The V call is TRBV3-1 (or the pseudogene TRBV3-2), the J call TRBJ1-1, with TRBD1 matching 9 bases. The trim removed 3 bases at V and 5 bases at J, leaving 4 bases unmatched. CDR1 and CDR2 (germline): LGHDT, YNNKEL (reference sequence). This CDR3 comprises 14 residues.

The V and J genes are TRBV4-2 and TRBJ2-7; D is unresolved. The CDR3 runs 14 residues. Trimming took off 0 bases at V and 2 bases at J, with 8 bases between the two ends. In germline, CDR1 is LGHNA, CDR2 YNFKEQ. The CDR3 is CASSQEQITYEQYF. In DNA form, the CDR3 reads TGTGCCAGCAGCCAAGAGCAGATAACCTACGAGCAGTACTTC.

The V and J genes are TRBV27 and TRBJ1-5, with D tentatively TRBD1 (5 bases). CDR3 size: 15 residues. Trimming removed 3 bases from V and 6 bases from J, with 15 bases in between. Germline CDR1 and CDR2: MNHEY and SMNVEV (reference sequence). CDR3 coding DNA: TGTGCCAGCAGTTTGGAGGGGTCATCACGTCAGCCCCAGCATTTT. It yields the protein CASSLEGSSRQPQHF.

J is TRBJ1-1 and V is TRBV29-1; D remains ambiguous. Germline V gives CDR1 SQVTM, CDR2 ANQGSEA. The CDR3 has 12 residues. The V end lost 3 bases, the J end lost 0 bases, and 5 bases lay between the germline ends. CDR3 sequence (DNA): TGCAGCGTTGATCAGGTGAACACTGAAGCTTTCTTT. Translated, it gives CSVDQVNTEAFF.

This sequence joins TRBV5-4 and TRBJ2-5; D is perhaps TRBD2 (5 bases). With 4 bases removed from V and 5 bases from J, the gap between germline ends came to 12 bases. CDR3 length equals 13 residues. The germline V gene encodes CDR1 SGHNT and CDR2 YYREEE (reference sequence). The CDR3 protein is CASSPGSGETQYF. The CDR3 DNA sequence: TGTGCCAGCAGCCCCGGGTCGGGGGAGACCCAGTACTTC.

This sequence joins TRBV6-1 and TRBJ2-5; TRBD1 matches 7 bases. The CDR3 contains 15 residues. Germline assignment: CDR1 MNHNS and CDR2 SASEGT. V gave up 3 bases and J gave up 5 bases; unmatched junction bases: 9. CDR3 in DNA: TGTGCCAGCAGTGAGCCGAGACAGGGCTTGGAGACCCAGTACTTC. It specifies CASSEPRQGLETQYF.

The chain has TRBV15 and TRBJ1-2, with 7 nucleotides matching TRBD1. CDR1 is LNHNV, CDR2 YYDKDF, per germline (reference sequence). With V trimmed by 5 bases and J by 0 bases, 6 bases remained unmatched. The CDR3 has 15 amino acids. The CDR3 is CATSPRQGPNYGYTF. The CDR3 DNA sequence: TGTGCCACCAGCCCCAGACAGGGACCTAACTATGGCTACACCTTC.

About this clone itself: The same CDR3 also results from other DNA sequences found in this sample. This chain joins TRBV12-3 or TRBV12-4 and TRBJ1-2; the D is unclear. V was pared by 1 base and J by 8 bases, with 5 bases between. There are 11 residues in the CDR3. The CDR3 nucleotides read TGTGCCAGCAGTTTAGGGGTGGGCTACACCTTC. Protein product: CASSLGVGYTF.

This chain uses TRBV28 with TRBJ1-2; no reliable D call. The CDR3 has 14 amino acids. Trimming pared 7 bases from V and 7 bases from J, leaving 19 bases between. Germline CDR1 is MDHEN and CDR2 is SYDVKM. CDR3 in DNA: TGTGCCAGCACTAACCTGGCTCCTTTCTCTGGCTACACCTTC. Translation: CASTNLAPFSGYTF.

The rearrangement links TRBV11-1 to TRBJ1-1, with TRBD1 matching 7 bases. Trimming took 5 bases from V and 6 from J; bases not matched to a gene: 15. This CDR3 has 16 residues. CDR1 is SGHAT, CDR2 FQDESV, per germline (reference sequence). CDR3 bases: TGTGCCAGCAGCCCCGGACAGGTCGGCCTTAGGGCTGAAGCTTTCTTT. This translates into CASSPGQVGLRAEAFF.

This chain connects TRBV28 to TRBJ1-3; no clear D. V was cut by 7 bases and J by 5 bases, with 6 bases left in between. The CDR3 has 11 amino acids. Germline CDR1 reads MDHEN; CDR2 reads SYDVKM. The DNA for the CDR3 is TGTGCCAGCACGGATCGAAACACCATATATTTT. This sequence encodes CASTDRNTIYF.

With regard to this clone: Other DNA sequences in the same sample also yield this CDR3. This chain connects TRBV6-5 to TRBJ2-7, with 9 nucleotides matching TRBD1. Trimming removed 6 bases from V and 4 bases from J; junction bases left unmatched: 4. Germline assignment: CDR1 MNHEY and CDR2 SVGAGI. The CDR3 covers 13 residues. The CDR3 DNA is TGTGCCAGCAGCGGGACAGGGTCGTACGAGCAGTACTTC. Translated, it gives CASSGTGSYEQYF.

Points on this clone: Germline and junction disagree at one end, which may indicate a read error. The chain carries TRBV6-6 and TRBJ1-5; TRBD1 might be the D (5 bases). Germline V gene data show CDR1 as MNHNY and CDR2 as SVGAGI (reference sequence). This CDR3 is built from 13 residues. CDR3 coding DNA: TGTGCCAGCACTACTGGGGGAGATCAATGGTGGAATTTT. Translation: CASTTGGDQWWNF.

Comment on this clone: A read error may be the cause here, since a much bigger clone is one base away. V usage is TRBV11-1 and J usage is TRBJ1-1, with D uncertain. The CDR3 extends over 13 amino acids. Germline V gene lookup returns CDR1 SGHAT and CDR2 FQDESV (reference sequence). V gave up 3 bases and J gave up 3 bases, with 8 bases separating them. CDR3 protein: CASSFQRDTEAFF. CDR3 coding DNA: TGTGCCAGCAGCTTTCAGAGGGACACTGAAGCTTTCTTT.

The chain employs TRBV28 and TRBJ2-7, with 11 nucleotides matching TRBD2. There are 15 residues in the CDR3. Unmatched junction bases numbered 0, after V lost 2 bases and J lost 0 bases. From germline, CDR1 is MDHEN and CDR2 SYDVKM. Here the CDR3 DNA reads TGTGCCAGCAGTTTAACTAGCGGGAGCTCCTACGAGCAGTACTTC. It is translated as CASSLTSGSSYEQYF. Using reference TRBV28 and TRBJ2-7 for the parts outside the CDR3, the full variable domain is DVKVTQSSRYLVKRTGEKVFLECVQDMDHENMFWYRQDPGLGLRLIYFSYDVKMKEKGDIPEGYSVSREKKERFSLILESASTNQTSMYLCASSLTSGSSYEQYFGPGTRLTVT.

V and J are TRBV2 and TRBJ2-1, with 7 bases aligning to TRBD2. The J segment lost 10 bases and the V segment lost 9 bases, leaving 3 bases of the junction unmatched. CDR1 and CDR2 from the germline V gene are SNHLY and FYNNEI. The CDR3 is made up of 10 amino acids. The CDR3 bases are TGTGCCAGTACGGGACTAGAGCAGTTCTTC. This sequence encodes CASTGLEQFF.

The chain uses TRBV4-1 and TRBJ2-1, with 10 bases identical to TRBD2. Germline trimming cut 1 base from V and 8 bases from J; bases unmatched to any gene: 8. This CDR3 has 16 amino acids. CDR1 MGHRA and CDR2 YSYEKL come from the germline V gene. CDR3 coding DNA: TGCGCCAGCAGCCAAGTGCAGCGGGGGGGCCGGGATGAGCAGTTCTTC. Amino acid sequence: CASSQVQRGGRDEQFF.

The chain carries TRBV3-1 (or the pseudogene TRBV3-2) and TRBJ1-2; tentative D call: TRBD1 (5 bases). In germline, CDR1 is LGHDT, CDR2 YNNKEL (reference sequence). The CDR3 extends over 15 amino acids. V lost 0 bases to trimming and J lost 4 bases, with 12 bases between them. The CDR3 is CASSQDLIGGYGYTF. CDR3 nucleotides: TGTGCCAGCAGCCAAGATTTGATCGGGGGCTATGGCTACACCTTC.

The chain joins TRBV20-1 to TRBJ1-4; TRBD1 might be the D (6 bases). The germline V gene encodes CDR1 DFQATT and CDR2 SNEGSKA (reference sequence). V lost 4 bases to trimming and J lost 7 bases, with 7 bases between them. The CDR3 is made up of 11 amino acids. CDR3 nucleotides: TGCAGTGCTACCAGGGGTGAAAAACTGTTTTTT. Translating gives CSATRGEKLFF.

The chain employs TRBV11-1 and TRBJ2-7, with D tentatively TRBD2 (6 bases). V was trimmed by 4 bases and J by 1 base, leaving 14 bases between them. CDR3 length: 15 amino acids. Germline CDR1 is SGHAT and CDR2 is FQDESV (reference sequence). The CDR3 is CASSSRLVWSYEQYF. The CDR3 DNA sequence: TGTGCCAGCAGCTCTCGACTAGTATGGTCCTACGAGCAGTACTTC.

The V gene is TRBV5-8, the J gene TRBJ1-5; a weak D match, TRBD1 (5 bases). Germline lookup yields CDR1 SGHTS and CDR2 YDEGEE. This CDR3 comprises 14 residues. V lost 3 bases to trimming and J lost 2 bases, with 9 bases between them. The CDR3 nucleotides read TGTGCCAGCAGCTCCCGGGACGGCAATCAGCCCCAGCATTTT. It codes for CASSSRDGNQPQHF.